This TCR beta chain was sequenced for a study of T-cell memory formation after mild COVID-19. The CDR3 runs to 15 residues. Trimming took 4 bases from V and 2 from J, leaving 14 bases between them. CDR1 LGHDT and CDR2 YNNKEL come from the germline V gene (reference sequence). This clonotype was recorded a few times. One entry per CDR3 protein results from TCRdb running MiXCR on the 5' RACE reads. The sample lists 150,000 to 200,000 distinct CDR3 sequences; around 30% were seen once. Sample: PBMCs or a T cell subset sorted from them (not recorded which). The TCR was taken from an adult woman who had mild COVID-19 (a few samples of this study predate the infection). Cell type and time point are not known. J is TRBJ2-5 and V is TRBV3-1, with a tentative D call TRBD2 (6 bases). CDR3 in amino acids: CASSLEGTLQETQYF. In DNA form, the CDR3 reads TGTGCCAGCAGCCTCGAGGGGACTTTACAAGAGACCCAGTACTTC.